These T cell receptor beta chains were read from a single sample in a study of cytomegalovirus exposure and HLA in healthy donors. The data were produced by immunoSEQ multiplex PCR, yet TCRdb's version contains in-frame clones alone and is incomplete. Of some 130,000 clones in the sample, around three quarters were seen once. Sequencing input: PBMCs. Receptors originate from a middle-aged man in good health and CMV-seropositive. CDR3s include the opening cysteine and the closing phenylalanine or tryptophan. D genes are given only for firm matches. Size values are once, few and many counts, or a class for expanded clones, and some rows have none.

abundance,d_gene,j_gene,v_gene,CDR3aa,CDR3nt
-,-,TRBJ1-1,TRBV27,CASSLRAGRVGEAFF,TGTGCCAGCAGTTTAAGGGCAGGGAGGGTCGGTGAAGCTTTCTTT
-,-,TRBJ1-2,TRBV6-1,CASSEDPNGVGGGYTF,TGTGCCAGCAGTGAGGATCCCAATGGTGTGGGGGGTGGCTACACCTTC
-,TRBD1,TRBJ1-4,TRBV28,CASSFVPGGADEKLFF,TGTGCCAGCAGTTTCGTCCCAGGGGGCGCTGATGAAAAACTGTTTTTT
-,TRBD2,TRBJ2-1,TRBV10-3,CAISPGLEGGQFF,TGTGCCATCAGCCCGGGACTAGAGGGGGGGCAGTTCTTC
-,-,TRBJ2-1,TRBV9,CASSVQTRGIGSYNEQFF,TGTGCCAGCAGCGTACAAACCAGGGGTATTGGGTCCTACAATGAGCAGTTCTTC
-,TRBD1,TRBJ1-6,TRBV5-1,CASSLEGQANPYNSPLHF,TGCGCCAGCAGCTTGGAAGGACAGGCCAACCCGTATAATTCACCCCTCCACTTT
few,-,TRBJ2-7,TRBV14,CASSPNPRVGIMEQYF,TGTGCCAGCAGCCCGAACCCCAGGGTGGGGATCATGGAGCAGTACTTC
-,-,TRBJ2-1,TRBV12-5,CASGYYLDRMGGEQFF,TGTGCTAGTGGTTACTACTTAGACAGGATGGGCGGAGAGCAGTTCTTC
-,-,TRBJ2-1,TRBV27,CASSLKEGGTRYNEQFF,TGTGCCAGCAGTTTAAAGGAGGGGGGGACACGCTACAATGAGCAGTTCTTC
-,TRBD1,TRBJ1-2,TRBV5-1,CASRIQGATTF,TGCGCCAGCAGGATACAGGGGGCAACCACCTTC
-,-,TRBJ1-5,TRBV7-8,CASSLEGGQNQPQHF,TGTGCCAGCAGCTTAGAGGGAGGGCAGAATCAGCCCCAGCATTTT
-,-,TRBJ2-1,TRBV7-7,CASSLSDSREQFF,TGTGCCAGCAGCCTCTCAGACTCCCGCGAGCAGTTCTTC
-,TRBD1,TRBJ2-7,TRBV28,CASSYTGTAANEQYF,TGTGCCAGCAGTTACACCGGGACAGCAGCTAACGAGCAGTACTTC
-,TRBD1,TRBJ1-5,TRBV30,CAWSSTGVGRYGNQPQHF,TGTGCCTGGAGTTCGACAGGGGTTGGGAGATATGGCAATCAGCCCCAGCATTTT
once,-,TRBJ2-7,TRBV7-9,CASSPPWGTKVGDEQYF,TGTGCCAGCAGCCCGCCTTGGGGGACAAAGGTAGGAGACGAGCAGTACTTC
-,-,TRBJ2-1,TRBV13,CASSERVSSYNEQFF,TGTGCCAGCAGCGAGCGTGTGAGCTCCTACAATGAGCAGTTCTTC
-,-,TRBJ2-1,TRBV5-4,CASSWGAGVDEQFF,TGTGCCAGCAGCTGGGGGGCGGGGGTCGATGAGCAGTTCTTC
few,TRBD2,TRBJ2-1,TRBV7-2,CASSLVGGRVGNEQFF,TGTGCCAGCAGCTTAGTGGGCGGGAGGGTGGGCAATGAGCAGTTCTTC
once,-,TRBJ2-1,TRBV27,CASSFLQGYNEQFF,TGTGCCAGCAGTTTTTTACAGGGCTACAATGAGCAGTTCTTC
-,-,TRBJ1-1,TRBV30,CAWSTGGDSEAFF,TGTGCCTGGAGTACCGGGGGGGACTCTGAAGCTTTCTTT
-,-,TRBJ1-5,TRBV19,CASSTGREVGQPQHF,TGTGCCAGTAGTACAGGGAGGGAGGTCGGTCAGCCCCAGCATTTT
-,-,TRBJ2-3,TRBV6-1,CASSPALNTQYF,TGTGCCAGCAGTCCAGCGCTGAATACGCAGTATTTT
-,TRBD1,TRBJ2-7,TRBV9,CASSVGTGALREQYF,TGTGCCAGCAGCGTCGGGACAGGGGCCTTGCGCGAGCAGTACTTC
-,TRBD1,TRBJ2-6,TRBV4-2,CASSPGQAGANVLTF,TGTGCCAGCAGCCCCGGACAGGCTGGGGCCAACGTCCTGACTTTC
-,-,TRBJ2-2,TRBV13,CASRNLARDTTGELFF,TGTGCCAGCAGAAATCTAGCGCGAGATACCACCGGGGAGCTGTTTTTT
once,-,TRBJ2-5,TRBV27,CASSFNGETQYF,TGTGCCAGCAGTTTTAACGGGGAGACCCAGTACTTC
-,TRBD1,TRBJ2-1,TRBV6-1,CASRDRISYEQFF,TGTGCCAGCCGGGACAGAATTAGTTATGAGCAGTTCTTC
-,-,TRBJ2-7,TRBV19,CASSIRGYEQYF,TGTGCCAGTAGTATAAGGGGCTACGAGCAGTACTTC
-,-,TRBJ1-2,TRBV25-1,CASSYRDGYGYTF,TGTGCCAGCAGTTACAGGGACGGCTATGGCTACACCTTC